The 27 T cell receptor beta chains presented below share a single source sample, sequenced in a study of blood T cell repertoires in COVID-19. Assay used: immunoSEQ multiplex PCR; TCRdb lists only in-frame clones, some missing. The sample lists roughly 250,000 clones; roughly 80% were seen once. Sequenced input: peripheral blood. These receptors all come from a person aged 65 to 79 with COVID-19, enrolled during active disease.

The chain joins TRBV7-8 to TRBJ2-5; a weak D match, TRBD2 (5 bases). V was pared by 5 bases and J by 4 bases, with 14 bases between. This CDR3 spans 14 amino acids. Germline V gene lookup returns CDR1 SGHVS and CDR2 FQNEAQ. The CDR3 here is CASSKEYRGETQYF. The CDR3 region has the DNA TGTGCCAGCAGCAAAGAGTACCGGGGAGAGACCCAGTACTTC.

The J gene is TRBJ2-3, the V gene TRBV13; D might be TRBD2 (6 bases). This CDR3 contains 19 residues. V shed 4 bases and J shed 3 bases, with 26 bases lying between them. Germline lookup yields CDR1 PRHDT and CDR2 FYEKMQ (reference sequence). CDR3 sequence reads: CASSSSGTGNSKLTDTQYF. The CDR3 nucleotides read TGTGCCAGCAGCTCCTCCGGGACTGGAAACTCCAAACTAACAGATACGCAGTATTTT.

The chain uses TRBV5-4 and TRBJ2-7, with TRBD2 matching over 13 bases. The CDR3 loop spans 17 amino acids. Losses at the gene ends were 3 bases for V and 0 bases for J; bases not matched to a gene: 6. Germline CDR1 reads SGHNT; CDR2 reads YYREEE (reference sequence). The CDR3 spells CASSSPTSGRTSYEQYF. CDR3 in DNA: TGTGCCAGCAGCTCGCCGACTAGCGGGAGGACCTCCTACGAGCAGTACTTC. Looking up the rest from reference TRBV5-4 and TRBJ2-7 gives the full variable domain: ETGVTQSPTHLIKTRGQQVTLRCSSQSGHNTVSWYQQALGQGPQFIFQYYREEENGRGNFPPRFSGLQFPNYSSELNVNALELDDSALYLCASSSPTSGRTSYEQYFGPGTRLTVT.

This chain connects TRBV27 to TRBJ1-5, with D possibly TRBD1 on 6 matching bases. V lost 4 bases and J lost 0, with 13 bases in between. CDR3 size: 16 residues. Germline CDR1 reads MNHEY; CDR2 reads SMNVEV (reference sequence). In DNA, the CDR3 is TGTGCCAGCAGTTCCGGGACACTATATAGCAATCAGCCCCAGCATTTT. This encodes CASSSGTLYSNQPQHF.

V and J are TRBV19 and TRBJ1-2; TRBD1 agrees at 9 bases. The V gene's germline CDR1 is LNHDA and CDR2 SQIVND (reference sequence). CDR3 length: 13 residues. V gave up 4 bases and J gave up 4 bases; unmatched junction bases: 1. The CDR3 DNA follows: TGTGCCAGTAGTACGGGACAGGGCTATGGCTACACCTTC. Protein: CASSTGQGYGYTF.

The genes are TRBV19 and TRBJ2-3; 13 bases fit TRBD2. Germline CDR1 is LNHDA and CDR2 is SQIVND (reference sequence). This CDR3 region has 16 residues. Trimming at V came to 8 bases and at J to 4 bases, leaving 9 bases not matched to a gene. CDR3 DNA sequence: TGTGCCAGTGGGAATAGACTAGCGGGAGGCCCAGATACGCAGTATTTT. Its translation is CASGNRLAGGPDTQYF.

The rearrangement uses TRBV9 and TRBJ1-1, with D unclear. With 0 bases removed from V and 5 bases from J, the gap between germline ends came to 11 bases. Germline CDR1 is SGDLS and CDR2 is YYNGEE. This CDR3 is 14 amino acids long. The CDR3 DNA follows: TGTGCCAGCAGCGTAGTTACCACGGGAACTGAAGCTTTCTTT. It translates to CASSVVTTGTEAFF.

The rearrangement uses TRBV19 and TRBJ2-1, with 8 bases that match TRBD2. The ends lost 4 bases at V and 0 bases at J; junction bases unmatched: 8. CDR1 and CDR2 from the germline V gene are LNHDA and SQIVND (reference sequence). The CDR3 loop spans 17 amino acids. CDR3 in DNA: TGTGCCAGTAGTAGGAGCGGGAGAACCTCCTCCTACAATGAGCAGTTCTTC. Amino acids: CASSRSGRTSSYNEQFF. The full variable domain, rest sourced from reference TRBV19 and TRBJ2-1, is DGGITQSPKYLFRKEGQNVTLSCEQNLNHDAMYWYRQDPGQGLRLIYYSQIVNDFQKGDIAEGYSVSREKKESFPLTVTSAQKNPTAFYLCASSRSGRTSSYNEQFFGPGTRLTVL.

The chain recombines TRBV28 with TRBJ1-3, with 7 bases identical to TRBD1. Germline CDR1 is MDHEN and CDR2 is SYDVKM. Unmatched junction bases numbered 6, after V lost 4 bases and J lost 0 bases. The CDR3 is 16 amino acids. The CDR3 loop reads CASSSSGGSSGNTIYF. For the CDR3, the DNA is TGTGCCAGCAGTTCCTCAGGGGGTTCCTCTGGAAACACCATATATTTT.

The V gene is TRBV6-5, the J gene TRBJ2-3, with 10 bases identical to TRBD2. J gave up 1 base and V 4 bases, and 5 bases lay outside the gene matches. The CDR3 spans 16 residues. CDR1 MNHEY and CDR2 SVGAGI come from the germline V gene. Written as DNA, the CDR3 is TGTGCCAGCAGTTTGAGCGGGGGGGAGGGCACAGATACGCAGTATTTT. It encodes CASSLSGGEGTDTQYF.

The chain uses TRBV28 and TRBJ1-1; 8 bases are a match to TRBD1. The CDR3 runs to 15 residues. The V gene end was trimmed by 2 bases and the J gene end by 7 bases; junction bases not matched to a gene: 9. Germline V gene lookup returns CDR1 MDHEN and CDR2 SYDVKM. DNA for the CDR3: TGTGCCAGCAGTTTAGGATCAGGGGGCGCGTATGAAGCTTTCTTT. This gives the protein CASSLGSGGAYEAFF.

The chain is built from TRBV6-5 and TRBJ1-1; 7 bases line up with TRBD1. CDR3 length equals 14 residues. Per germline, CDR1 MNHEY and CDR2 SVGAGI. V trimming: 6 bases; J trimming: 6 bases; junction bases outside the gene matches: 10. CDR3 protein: CASRLTGNSAEAFF. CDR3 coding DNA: TGTGCCAGCAGGTTGACAGGGAATAGCGCTGAAGCTTTCTTT.

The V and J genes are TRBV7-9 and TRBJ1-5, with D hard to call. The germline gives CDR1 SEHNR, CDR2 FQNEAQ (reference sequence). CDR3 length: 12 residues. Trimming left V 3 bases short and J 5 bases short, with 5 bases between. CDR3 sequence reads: CASSFSDQPQHF. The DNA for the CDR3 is TGTGCCAGCAGCTTCTCCGATCAGCCCCAGCATTTT.

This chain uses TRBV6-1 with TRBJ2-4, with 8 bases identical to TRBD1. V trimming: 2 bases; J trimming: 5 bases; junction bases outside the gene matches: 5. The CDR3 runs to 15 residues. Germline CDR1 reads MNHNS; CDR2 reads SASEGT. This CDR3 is CASSEQGARENIQYF. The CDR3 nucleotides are TGTGCCAGCAGTGAACAGGGGGCCCGGGAAAACATTCAGTACTTC.

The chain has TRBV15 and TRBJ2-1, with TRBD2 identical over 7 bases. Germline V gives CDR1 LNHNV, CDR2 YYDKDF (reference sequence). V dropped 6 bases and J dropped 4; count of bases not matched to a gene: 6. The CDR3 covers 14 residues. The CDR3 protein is CATSWASGYNEQFF. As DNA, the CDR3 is TGTGCCACCAGTTGGGCTAGCGGATACAATGAGCAGTTCTTC.

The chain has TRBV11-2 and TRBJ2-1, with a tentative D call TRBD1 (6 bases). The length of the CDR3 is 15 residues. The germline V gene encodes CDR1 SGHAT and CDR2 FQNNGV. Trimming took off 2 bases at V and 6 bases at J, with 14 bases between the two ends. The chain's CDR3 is CASSLMGAGGNEQFF. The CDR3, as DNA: TGTGCCAGCAGCTTAATGGGGGCTGGAGGCAATGAGCAGTTCTTC.

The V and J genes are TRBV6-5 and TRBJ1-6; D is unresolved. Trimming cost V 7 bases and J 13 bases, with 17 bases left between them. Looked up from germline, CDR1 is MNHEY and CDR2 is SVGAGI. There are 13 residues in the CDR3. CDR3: CASKVLPLGPLHF. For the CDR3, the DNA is TGTGCCAGCAAGGTATTACCCCTCGGGCCCCTCCACTTT.

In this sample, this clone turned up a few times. The CDR3 DNA sequence: TGTGCCAGTAGTATCAACCGGGGGGAAAAACTGTTTTTT. It codes for CASSINRGEKLFF. This rearrangement joins TRBV19 to TRBJ1-4; a possible D gene is TRBD1 (5 bases). This CDR3 is built from 13 residues. V lost 3 bases and J lost 8, with 10 bases in between. Germline V lookup: CDR1 LNHDA, CDR2 SQIVND (reference sequence).

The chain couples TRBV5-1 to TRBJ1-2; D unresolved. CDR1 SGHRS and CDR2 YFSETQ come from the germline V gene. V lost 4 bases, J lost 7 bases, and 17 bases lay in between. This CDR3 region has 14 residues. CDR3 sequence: CASSPRRGNAGYTF. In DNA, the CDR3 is TGCGCCAGCAGCCCCCGACGAGGGAACGCTGGCTACACCTTC.

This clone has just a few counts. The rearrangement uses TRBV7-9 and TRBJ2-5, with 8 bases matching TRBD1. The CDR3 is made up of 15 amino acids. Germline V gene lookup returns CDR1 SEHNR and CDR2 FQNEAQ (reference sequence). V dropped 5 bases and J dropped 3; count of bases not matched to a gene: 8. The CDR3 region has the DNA TGTGCCAGCAGCCTCCGACAGGGGCTGGAAGAGACCCAGTACTTC. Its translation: CASSLRQGLEETQYF.

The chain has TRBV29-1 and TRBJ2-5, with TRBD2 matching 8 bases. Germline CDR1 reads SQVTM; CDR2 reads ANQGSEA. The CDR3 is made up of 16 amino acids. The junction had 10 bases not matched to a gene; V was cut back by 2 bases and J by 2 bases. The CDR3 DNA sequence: TGCAGCGTTGAAATTCGGGCGGGAGGCCAACAAGAGACCCAGTACTTC. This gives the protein CSVEIRAGGQQETQYF.

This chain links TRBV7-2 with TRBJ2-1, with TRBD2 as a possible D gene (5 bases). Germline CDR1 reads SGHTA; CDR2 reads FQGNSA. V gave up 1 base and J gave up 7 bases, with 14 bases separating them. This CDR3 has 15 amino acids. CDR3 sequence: CASSLGFGSANEQFF. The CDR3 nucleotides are TGTGCCAGCAGCTTAGGGTTCGGTAGCGCAAATGAGCAGTTCTTC.

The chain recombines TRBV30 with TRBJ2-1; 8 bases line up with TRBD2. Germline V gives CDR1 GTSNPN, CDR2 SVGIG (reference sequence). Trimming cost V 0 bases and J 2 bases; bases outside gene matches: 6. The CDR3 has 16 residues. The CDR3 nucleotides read TGTGCCTGGAGTGTACTGAGCGGGAGCCCCTACAATGAGCAGTTCTTC. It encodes CAWSVLSGSPYNEQFF.

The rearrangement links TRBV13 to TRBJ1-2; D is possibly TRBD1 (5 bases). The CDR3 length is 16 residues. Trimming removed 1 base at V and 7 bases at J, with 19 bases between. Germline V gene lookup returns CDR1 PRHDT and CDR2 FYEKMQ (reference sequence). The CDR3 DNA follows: TGTGCCAGCAGCTTAGCGGCGCGTAGGGGTAAGAGTGGCTACACCTTC. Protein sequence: CASSLAARRGKSGYTF.

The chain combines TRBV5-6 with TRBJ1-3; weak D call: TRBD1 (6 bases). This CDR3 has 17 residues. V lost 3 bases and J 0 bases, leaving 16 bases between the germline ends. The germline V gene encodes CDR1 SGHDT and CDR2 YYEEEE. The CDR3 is CASSSTRDTLSGNTIYF. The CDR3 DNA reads TGTGCCAGCAGCTCTACAAGGGACACACTCTCTGGAAACACCATATATTTT.

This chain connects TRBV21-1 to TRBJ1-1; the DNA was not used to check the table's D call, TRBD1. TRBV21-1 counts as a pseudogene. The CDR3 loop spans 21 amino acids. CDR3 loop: CASSIHLRGVLRLPLDSEAFF. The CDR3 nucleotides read TGTGCCAGCAGCATTCACCTCAGGGGGGTCCTTCGTTTGCCCTTAGACTCGGAAGCTTTCTTT.

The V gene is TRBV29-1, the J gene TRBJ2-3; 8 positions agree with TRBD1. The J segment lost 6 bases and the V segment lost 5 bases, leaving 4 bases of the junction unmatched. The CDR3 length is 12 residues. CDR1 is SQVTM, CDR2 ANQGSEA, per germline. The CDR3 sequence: CSVPGGADTQYF. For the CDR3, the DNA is TGCAGCGTTCCAGGGGGCGCGGATACGCAGTATTTT.